The rows below give T cell receptor beta chains drawn from one sample of a study of shared clonotypes between healthy human individuals. Profiled with immunoSEQ multiplex PCR; TCRdb holds only in-frame clones, not every one. This sample yields around 700,000 clones, of which 55% to 75% are seen a single time; approximately 2% belongs to the top ten. Sequenced sample: memory CD4+ T cells sorted from blood. The receptors shown here come from a woman aged 25-40 years in good health. The CDR3 runs from the conserved cysteine through the conserved F or W. D genes are given only for firm matches. Expanded clones are given a class, and other clones once, few, many or no size at all.

>TRBV5-1|TRBJ2-3|TRBD2|.
CASSLVSSGSRDTQYF
TGCGCCAGCAGCTTGGTCTCTAGCGGGAGCCGAGATACGCAGTATTTT
>TRBV6-4|TRBJ2-2|.|.
CASSDDGNTGELFF
TGTGCCAGCAGTGACGATGGGAACACCGGGGAGCTGTTTTTT
>TRBV5-1|TRBJ1-3|TRBD1|once
CASSKAGTGTGNTIYF
TGCGCCAGCAGCAAAGCCGGGACAGGGACTGGAAACACCATATATTTT
>TRBV2|TRBJ1-2|TRBD1|.
CASSERGPCF
TGTGCCAGCAGTGAAAGGGGGCCTTGCTTC
>TRBV7-9|TRBJ2-2|.|.
CASSSRPNTGELFF
TGTGCCAGCAGCAGCAGACCGAACACCGGGGAGCTGTTTTTT
>TRBV6-1|TRBJ2-3|.|few
CASTQRPLATDTQYF
TGTGCCAGCACCCAGAGGCCTCTGGCCACAGATACGCAGTATTTT
>TRBV11-2|TRBJ2-7|.|.
CASSFNTGIYEQYF
TGTGCCAGCAGCTTCAACACAGGGATCTACGAGCAGTACTTC
>TRBV7-2|TRBJ2-3|.|.
CASSLVALVGDTQYF
TGTGCCAGCAGCTTAGTAGCGTTAGTAGGCGATACGCAGTATTTT
>TRBV5-1|TRBJ2-1|.|few
CASSFGQYNEQFF
TGCGCCAGCAGCTTCGGACAGTACAATGAGCAGTTCTTC
>TRBV28|TRBJ1-3|.|.
CASSQVGSGNTIYF
TGTGCCAGCAGCCAAGTGGGGTCTGGAAACACCATATATTTT
>TRBV28|TRBJ2-2|TRBD2|.
CASTSGLAGFTGELFF
TGTGCCAGCACTTCCGGGCTAGCGGGATTTACCGGGGAGCTGTTTTTT
>TRBV29-1|TRBJ1-2|.|.
CSVVWQIDYGYTF
TGCAGCGTTGTGTGGCAGATCGACTATGGCTACACCTTC
>TRBV29-1|TRBJ2-5|.|.
CSVRAPETQYF
TGCAGCGTGAGGGCGCCAGAGACCCAGTACTTC
>TRBV29-1|TRBJ2-1|.|.
CSVDGTRGDEQFF
TGCAGCGTTGATGGGACAAGAGGGGATGAGCAGTTCTTC
>TRBV2|TRBJ1-5|.|.
CASKVQGTRNQPQHF
TGTGCCAGCAAGGTTCAGGGGACCCGCAATCAGCCCCAGCATTTT
>TRBV5-5|TRBJ2-7|.|many
CASSLFWRDVDEQYF
TGTGCCAGCAGCTTGTTCTGGCGGGATGTCGACGAGCAGTACTTC
>TRBV7-9|TRBJ2-2|TRBD1|.
CASSLMTGGTGELFF
TGTGCCAGCAGCTTAATGACAGGGGGTACCGGGGAGCTGTTTTTT
>TRBV5-4|TRBJ1-3|.|.
CASSLGGGAGNTIYF
TGTGCCAGCAGCTTGGGCGGGGGAGCTGGAAACACCATATATTTT
>TRBV28|TRBJ2-5|.|.
CASSLDSVRETQYF
TGTGCCAGCAGCCTGGACAGCGTCCGCGAGACCCAGTACTTC
>TRBV18|TRBJ2-1|.|few
CASSQQDNEQFF
TGTGCCAGCTCACAACAGGACAATGAGCAGTTCTTC
>TRBV5-8|TRBJ2-5|.|many
CASSLLSGVETQYF
TGTGCCAGCAGCTTGCTTTCGGGAGTCGAGACCCAGTACTTC
>TRBV21-1|TRBJ2-7|.|.
CASSKLASGTDEQYF
TGTGCCAGCAGCAAATTGGCGTCAGGGACGGACGAGCAGTACTTC
>TRBV29-1|TRBJ1-1|.|few
CSVDPGNTEAFF
TGCAGCGTTGATCCCGGGAACACTGAAGCTTTCTTT
>TRBV7-8|TRBJ2-3|.|.
CASSRRGAVRGDTQYF
TGTGCCAGCAGCCGCAGGGGGGCAGTCCGGGGAGATACGCAGTATTTT
>TRBV6-4|TRBJ2-1|TRBD1|.
CASSETGGTYNEQFF
TGTGCCAGCAGTGAGACAGGGGGTACCTACAATGAGCAGTTCTTC
>TRBV23-1|TRBJ1-1|.|few
CASRVRGEMNTEAFF
TGCGCCAGCAGGGTCCGAGGGGAAATGAACACTGAAGCTTTCTTT
>TRBV7-9|TRBJ2-4|TRBD1|.
CASSLARGQGEAYF
TGTGCCAGCAGCTTAGCCCGCGGACAGGGAGAAGCGTACTTC
>TRBV16|TRBJ2-3|.|.
CASNLRGSTDTQYF
TGTGCCAGCAACCTAAGGGGCAGCACAGATACGCAGTATTTT
>TRBV5-1|TRBJ2-1|.|few
CASSPGTAGNEQFF
TGCGCCAGCAGCCCCGGGACGGCGGGGAATGAGCAGTTCTTC
>TRBV25-1|TRBJ1-2|TRBD1|.
CASSERDRGSLPYTF
TGTGCCAGCAGTGAAAGGGACAGGGGGAGTCTCCCCTACACCTTC
>TRBV6-1|TRBJ1-2|.|.
CASRNRDTSNYGYTF
TGTGCCAGCAGAAACCGGGACACTTCTAACTATGGCTACACCTTC